The source of this T cell receptor beta chain is a study of CD8 T cells in ankylosing spondylitis. TCRdb re-analysed the 5' RACE reads in MiXCR, keeping a single row per CDR3 protein. Of 350,000 or so distinct CDR3 sequences listed, under 14% were seen once; the top ten hold more than 7%. This clonotype was counted many times. Looked up from germline, CDR1 is SGHVS and CDR2 is FQNEAQ. CDR3 length: 15 residues. The germline V and J ends were trimmed by 1 base and 3 bases, with 11 bases remaining between them. Sequenced: blood, either unsorted or a sorted T cell fraction (not recorded which). The TCR was taken from a female donor with ankylosing spondylitis or in good health (not recorded which). The chain couples TRBV7-8 to TRBJ2-3, with no clear D. CDR3 coding DNA: TGTGCCAGCAGCTTAGACAACCCTTTTACAGATACGCAGTATTTT. Translated: CASSLDNPFTDTQYF.